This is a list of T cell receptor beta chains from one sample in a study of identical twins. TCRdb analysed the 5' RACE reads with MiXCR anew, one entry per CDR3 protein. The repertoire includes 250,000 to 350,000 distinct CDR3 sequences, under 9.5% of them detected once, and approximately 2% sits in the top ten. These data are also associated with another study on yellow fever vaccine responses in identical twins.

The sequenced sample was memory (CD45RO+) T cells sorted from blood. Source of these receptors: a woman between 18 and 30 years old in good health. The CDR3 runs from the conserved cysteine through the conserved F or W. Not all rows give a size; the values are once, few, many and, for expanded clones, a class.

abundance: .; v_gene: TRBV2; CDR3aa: CASSVLGTYGYTF
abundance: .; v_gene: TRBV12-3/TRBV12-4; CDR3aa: CASSYSAIGASSSYNEQFF
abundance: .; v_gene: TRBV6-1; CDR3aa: CASHRGTYNEQFF
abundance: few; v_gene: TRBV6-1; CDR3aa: CASSETGSVVTGELFF
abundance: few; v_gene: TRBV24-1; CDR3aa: CATSGQEPLKGVTQYF
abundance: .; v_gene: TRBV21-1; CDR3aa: CASSRTSGGASEAKDTQYF
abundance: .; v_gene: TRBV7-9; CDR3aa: CASRSGTDGEQYF
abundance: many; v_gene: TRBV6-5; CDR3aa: CASSSRRTGKNEKLFF
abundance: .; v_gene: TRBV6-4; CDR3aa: CASSPSGGAQETQYF
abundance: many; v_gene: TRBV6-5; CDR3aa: CASSYSRGAGTDTQYF
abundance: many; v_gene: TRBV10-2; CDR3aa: CASISPSLGGGITDTQYF
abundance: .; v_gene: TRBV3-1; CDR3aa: CATSKNAALVGGELFF
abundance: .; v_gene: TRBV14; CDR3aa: CASSRGGIAKNIQYF
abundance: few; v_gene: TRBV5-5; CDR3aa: CASSRDSGGGELFF
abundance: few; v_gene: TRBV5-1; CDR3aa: CASSLGTGGSGDTQYF
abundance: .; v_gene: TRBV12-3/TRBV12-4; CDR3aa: CASSPRTPNEKLFF
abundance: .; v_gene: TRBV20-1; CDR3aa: CSARDPGTSGSAADTQYF
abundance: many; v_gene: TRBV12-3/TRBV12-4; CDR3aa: CASRTGPSSGNTIYF
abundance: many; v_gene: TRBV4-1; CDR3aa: CASSQPTSARSYEQYF
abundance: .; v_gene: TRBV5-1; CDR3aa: CASSLGGGGNEKLFF
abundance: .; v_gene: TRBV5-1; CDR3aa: CASSRNRDNTEAFF